Listed below are T cell receptor beta chains from one sample, sequenced in a study of shared clonotypes between healthy human individuals. Using immunoSEQ multiplex PCR, the repertoire was profiled, and TCRdb retains in-frame clones only, with some absent. The sample yields some 1 million clones, about 74% seen once. Material for sequencing was memory CD4+ T cells sorted from blood. Receptors were obtained from a man between 18 and 29 years old in good health. Both conserved end residues are part of each CDR3. Fields, in order: CDR3 protein, CDR3 DNA, D gene, V gene, J gene, clone size. The D gene is left open where the match is weak. Rows give clone size only sometimes, using once, few, many, or a class for an expanded clone.

CASSSTGQTEAFF,TGTGCCAGCAGCTCCACGGGTCAGACTGAAGCTTTCTTT,NA,TRBV7-9,TRBJ1-1,few
CASSRTSGESYEQYF,TGCGCCAGCAGCCGGACTAGCGGGGAGAGCTACGAGCAGTACTTC,TRBD2,TRBV4-1,TRBJ2-7,NA
CASRDRGRNSYEQYF,TGTGCCAGCAGAGACAGGGGGCGAAATTCCTACGAGCAGTACTTC,TRBD1,TRBV6-1,TRBJ2-7,NA
CASSPLRGGNANEKLFF,TGTGCCAGCAGCCCCCTTCGGGGGGGAAATGCTAATGAAAAACTGTTTTTT,NA,TRBV9,TRBJ1-4,NA
CASSVEDDTQYF,TGTGCCAGCAGCGTAGAGGACGATACGCAGTATTTT,NA,TRBV9,TRBJ2-3,many
CASSLDGEGGITGELFF,TGTGCCAGCAGCTTGGACGGGGAAGGAGGAATCACCGGGGAGCTGTTTTTT,NA,TRBV5-6,TRBJ2-2,once
CASSFRLAGGDTQYF,TGTGCCAGCAGCTTCCGACTAGCGGGAGGTGATACGCAGTATTTT,TRBD2,TRBV7-9,TRBJ2-3,NA
CASSLQASGSNEQFF,TGTGCCAGCAGCTTACAGGCTAGCGGGTCCAATGAGCAGTTCTTC,TRBD2,TRBV7-2,TRBJ2-1,few
CASSPPPGLGSPLHF,TGTGCCAGCAGCCCCCCCCCGGGGTTAGGTTCACCCCTCCACTTT,NA,TRBV28,TRBJ1-6,NA
CASSPNQRGTDTQYF,TGTGCCAGCTCACCAAATCAGCGGGGCACAGATACGCAGTATTTT,NA,TRBV18,TRBJ2-3,few
CASSLDGEKLFF,TGTGCCAGCAGTCTAGACGGTGAAAAACTGTTTTTT,NA,TRBV7-6,TRBJ1-4,NA
CSVISPNYGYTF,TGCAGCGTTATCAGCCCTAACTATGGCTACACCTTC,NA,TRBV29-1,TRBJ1-2,NA
CASSLGRGMSEQYF,TGTGCCAGCAGCTTAGGCAGGGGGATGAGCGAGCAGTACTTC,TRBD1,TRBV7-8,TRBJ2-7,few
CAISESTGWNIQYF,TGTGCCATCAGTGAGTCGACAGGCTGGAACATTCAGTACTTC,NA,TRBV10-3,TRBJ2-4,NA
CASTQVGRGGGSPLHF,TGTGCCAGCACCCAAGTTGGCAGGGGGGGTGGTTCACCCCTCCACTTT,TRBD1,TRBV28,TRBJ1-6,NA
CASSFGEVGTFRLMNTEAFF,TGTGCCAGCAGTTTCGGGGAAGTCGGGACATTTCGACTCATGAACACTGAAGCTTTCTTT,NA,TRBV28,TRBJ1-1,NA